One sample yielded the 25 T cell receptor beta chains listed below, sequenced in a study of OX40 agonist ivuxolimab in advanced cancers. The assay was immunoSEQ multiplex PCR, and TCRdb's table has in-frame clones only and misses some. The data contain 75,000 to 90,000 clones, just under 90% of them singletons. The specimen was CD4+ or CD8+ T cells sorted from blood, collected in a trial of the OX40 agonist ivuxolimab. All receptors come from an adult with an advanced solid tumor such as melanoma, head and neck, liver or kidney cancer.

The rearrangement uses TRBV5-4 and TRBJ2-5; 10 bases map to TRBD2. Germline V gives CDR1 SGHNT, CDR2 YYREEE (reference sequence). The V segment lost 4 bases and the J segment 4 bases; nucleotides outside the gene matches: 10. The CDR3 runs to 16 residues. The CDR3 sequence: CASSALAGVGGETQYF. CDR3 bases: TGTGCCAGCAGCGCGCTAGCGGGAGTAGGTGGAGAGACCCAGTACTTC.

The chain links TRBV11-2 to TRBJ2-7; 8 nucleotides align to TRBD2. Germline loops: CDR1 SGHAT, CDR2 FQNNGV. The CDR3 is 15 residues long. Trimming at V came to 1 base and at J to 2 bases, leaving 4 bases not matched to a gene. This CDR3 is CASSLVGLAAYEQYF. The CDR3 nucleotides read TGTGCCAGCAGCTTAGTAGGACTAGCAGCCTACGAGCAGTACTTC.

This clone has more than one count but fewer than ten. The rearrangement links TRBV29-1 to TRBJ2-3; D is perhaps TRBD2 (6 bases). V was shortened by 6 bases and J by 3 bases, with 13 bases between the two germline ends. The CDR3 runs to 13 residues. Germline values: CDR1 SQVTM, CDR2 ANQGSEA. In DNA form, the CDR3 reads TGCAGCGTCTTGGTGGGGACTACAGATACGCAGTATTTT. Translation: CSVLVGTTDTQYF.

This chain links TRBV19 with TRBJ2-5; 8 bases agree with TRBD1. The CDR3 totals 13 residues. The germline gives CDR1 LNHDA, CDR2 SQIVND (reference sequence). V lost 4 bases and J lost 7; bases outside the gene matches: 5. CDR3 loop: CASSTGQGVTQYF. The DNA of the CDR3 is TGTGCCAGTAGTACCGGACAGGGAGTGACCCAGTACTTC.

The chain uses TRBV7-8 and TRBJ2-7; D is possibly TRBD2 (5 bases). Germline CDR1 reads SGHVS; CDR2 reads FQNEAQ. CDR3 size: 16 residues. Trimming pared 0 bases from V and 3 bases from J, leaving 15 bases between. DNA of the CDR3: TGTGCCAGCAGCTTAGCAGGACTGGTTGGGTACTACGAGCAGTACTTC. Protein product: CASSLAGLVGYYEQYF.

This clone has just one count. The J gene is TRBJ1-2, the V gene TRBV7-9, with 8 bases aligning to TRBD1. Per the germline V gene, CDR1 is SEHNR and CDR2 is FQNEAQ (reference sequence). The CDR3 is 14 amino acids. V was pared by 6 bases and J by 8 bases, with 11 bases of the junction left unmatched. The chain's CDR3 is CASSPSGQGLGYTF. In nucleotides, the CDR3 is TGTGCCAGCAGTCCCTCCGGACAGGGATTGGGCTACACCTTC.

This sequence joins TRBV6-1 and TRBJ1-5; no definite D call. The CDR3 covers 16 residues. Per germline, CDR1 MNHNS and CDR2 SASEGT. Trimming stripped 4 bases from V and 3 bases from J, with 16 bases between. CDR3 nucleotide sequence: TGTGCCAGCAGTGGATGGGCGGACCCCTCCAATCAGCCCCAGCATTTT. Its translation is CASSGWADPSNQPQHF.

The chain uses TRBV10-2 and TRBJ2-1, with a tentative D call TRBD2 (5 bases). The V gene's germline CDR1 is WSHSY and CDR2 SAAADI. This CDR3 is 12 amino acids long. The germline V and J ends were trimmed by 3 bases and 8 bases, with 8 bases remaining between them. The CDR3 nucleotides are TGCGCCAGCAGTGACGGAGGAGATGAGCAGTTCTTC. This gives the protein CASSDGGDEQFF.

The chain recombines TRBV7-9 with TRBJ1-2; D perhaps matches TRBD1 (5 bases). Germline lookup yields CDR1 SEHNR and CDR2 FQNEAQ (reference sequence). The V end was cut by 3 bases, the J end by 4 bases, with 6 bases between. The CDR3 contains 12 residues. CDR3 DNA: TGTGCCAGCAGCTTGGGACTCTATGGCTACACCTTC. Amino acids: CASSLGLYGYTF.

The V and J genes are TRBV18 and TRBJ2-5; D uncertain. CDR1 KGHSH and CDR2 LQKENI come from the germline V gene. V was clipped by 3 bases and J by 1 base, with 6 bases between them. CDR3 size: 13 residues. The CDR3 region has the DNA TGTGCCAGCTCACCGAGTCTCCAAGAGACCCAGTACTTC. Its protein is CASSPSLQETQYF.

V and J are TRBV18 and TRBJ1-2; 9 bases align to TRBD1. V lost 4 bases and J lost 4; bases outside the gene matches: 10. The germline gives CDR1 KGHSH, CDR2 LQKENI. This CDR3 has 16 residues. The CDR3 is CASSRERDRESYGYTF. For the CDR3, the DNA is TGTGCCAGCTCACGAGAACGGGACAGGGAGAGCTATGGCTACACCTTC.

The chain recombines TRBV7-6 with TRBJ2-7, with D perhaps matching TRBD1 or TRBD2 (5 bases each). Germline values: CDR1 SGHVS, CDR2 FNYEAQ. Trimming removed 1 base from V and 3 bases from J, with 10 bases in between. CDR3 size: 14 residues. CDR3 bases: TGTGCCAGCAGCTTAGGAGGGCAGGGCTACGAGCAGTACTTC. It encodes CASSLGGQGYEQYF.

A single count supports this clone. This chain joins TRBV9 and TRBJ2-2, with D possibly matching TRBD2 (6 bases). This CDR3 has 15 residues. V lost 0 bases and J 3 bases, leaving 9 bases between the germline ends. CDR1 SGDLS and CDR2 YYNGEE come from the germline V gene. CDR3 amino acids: CASSVAGVDTGELFF. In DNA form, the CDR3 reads TGTGCCAGCAGCGTAGCGGGGGTGGACACCGGGGAGCTGTTTTTT.

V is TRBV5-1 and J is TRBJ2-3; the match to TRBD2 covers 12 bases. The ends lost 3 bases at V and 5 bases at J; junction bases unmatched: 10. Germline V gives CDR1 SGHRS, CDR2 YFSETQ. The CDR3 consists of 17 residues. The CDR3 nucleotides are TGCGCCAGCAGCTCAAAACTAGCGGGGGGTTCGGGAGATACGCAGTATTTT. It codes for CASSSKLAGGSGDTQYF.

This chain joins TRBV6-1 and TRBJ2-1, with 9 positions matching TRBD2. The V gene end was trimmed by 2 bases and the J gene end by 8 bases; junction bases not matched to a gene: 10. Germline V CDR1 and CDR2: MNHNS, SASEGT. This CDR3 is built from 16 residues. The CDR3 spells CASSERRASGNDEQFF. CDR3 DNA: TGTGCCAGCAGTGAAAGGAGGGCTAGCGGGAACGATGAGCAGTTCTTC.

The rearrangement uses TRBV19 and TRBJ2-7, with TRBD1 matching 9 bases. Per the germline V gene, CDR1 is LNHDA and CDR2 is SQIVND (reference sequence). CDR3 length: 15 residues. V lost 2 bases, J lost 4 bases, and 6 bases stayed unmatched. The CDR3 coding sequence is TGTGCCAGTAGTATACAACAGGGGGCTGCGTACGAGCAGTACTTC. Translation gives CASSIQQGAAYEQYF.

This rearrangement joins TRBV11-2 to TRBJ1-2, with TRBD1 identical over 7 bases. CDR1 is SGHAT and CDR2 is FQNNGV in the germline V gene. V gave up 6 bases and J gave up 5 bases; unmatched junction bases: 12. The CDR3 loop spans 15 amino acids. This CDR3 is CASRGNQGVGYGYTF. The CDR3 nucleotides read TGTGCCAGCAGGGGTAACCAGGGGGTGGGTTATGGCTACACCTTC.

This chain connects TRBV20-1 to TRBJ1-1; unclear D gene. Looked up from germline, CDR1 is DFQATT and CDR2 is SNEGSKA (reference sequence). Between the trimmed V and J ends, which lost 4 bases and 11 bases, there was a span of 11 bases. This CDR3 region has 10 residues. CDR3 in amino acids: CSATSAAAFF. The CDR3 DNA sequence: TGCAGTGCTACCTCGGCTGCGGCTTTCTTT.

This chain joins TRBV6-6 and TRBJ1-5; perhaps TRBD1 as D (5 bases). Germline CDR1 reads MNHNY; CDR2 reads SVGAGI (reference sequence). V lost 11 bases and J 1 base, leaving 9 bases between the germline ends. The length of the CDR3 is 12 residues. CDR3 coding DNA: TGTGCCGGACGACAGAGCAATCAGCCCCAGCATTTT. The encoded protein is CAGRQSNQPQHF.

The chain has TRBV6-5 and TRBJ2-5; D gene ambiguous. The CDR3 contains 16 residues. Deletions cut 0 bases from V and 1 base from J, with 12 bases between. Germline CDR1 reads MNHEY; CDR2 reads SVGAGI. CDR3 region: CASSYSGRLSQETQYF. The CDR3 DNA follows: TGTGCCAGCAGTTACTCCGGCAGGCTATCCCAAGAGACCCAGTACTTC.

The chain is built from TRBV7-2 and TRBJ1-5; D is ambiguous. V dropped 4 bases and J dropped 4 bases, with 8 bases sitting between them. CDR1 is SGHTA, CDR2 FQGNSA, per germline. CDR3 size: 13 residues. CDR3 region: CASSSRGNQPQHF. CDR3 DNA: TGTGCCAGCAGCTCGAGAGGGAATCAGCCCCAGCATTTT. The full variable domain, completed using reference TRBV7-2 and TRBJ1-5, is GAGVSQSPSNKVTEKGKDVELRCDPISGHTALYWYRQSLGQGLEFLIYFQGNSAPDKSGLPSDRFSAERTGGSVSTLTIQRTQQEDSAVYLCASSSRGNQPQHFGDGTRLSIL.

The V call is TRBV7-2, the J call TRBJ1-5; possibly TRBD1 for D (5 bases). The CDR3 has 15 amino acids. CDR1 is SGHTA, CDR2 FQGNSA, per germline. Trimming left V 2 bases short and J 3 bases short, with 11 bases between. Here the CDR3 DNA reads TGTGCCAGCAGCTTAACGCAGGGACCCAATCAGCCCCAGCATTTT. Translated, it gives CASSLTQGPNQPQHF.

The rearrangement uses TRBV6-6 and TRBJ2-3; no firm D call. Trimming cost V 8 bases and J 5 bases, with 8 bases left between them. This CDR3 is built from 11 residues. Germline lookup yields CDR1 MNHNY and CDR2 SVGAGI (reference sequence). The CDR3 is CASATQDTQYF. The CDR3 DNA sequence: TGTGCCAGCGCTACACAAGATACGCAGTATTTT.

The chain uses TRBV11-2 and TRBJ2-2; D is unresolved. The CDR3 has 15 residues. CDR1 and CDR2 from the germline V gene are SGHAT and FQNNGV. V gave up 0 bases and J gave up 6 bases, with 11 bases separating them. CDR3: CASSLDGSKAGELFF. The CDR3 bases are TGTGCCAGCAGCTTAGACGGATCCAAGGCCGGGGAGCTGTTTTTT. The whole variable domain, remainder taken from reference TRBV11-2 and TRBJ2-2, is EAGVAQSPRYKIIEKRQSVAFWCNPISGHATLYWYQQILGQGPKLLIQFQNNGVVDDSQLPKDRFSAERLKGVDSTLKIQPAKLEDSAVYLCASSLDGSKAGELFFGEGSRLTVL.

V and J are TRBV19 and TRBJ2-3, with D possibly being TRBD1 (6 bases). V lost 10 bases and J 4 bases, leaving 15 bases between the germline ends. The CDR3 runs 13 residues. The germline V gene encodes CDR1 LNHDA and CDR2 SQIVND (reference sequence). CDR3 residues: CATAKGDPDTQYF. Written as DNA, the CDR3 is TGTGCCACCGCAAAGGGGGATCCAGATACGCAGTATTTT. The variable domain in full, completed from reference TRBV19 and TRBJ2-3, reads DGGITQSPKYLFRKEGQNVTLSCEQNLNHDAMYWYRQDPGQGLRLIYYSQIVNDFQKGDIAEGYSVSREKKESFPLTVTSAQKNPTAFYLCATAKGDPDTQYFGPGTRLTVL.